These 16 T cell receptor beta chains were all obtained from the same sample, sequenced in a study of cytomegalovirus exposure and HLA in healthy donors. Use of 60 Vbeta and 13 Jbeta primers characterized the PCR. TCRdb keeps only in-frame clones here, not all; method: immunoSEQ multiplex PCR. The repertoire includes 200,000 to 250,000 clones, roughly 88% of them detected once, and roughly 0.7% sits in the top ten. Material: PBMCs. The origin of the receptors is a boy aged 2-15 years in good health and CMV-seronegative.

The V call is TRBV13, the J call TRBJ1-2; TRBD1 might be the D (5 bases). The CDR3 spans 15 residues. CDR1 is PRHDT, CDR2 FYEKMQ, per germline (reference sequence). Trimming removed 0 bases from V and 3 bases from J, with 11 bases in between. The CDR3, as DNA: TGTGCCAGCAGCTTAGGCGTCAGGGTTCACTATGGCTACACCTTC. Translation: CASSLGVRVHYGYTF.

V usage is TRBV19 and J usage is TRBJ1-4; D is undetermined. The germline V gene encodes CDR1 LNHDA and CDR2 SQIVND (reference sequence). With 3 bases removed from V and 8 bases from J, the gap between germline ends came to 4 bases. The CDR3 has 11 residues. In nucleotides, the CDR3 is TGTGCCAGTAGTATCAGGGAAAAACTGTTTTTT. Amino acids: CASSIREKLFF. The whole variable domain, remainder taken from reference TRBV19 and TRBJ1-4, is DGGITQSPKYLFRKEGQNVTLSCEQNLNHDAMYWYRQDPGQGLRLIYYSQIVNDFQKGDIAEGYSVSREKKESFPLTVTSAQKNPTAFYLCASSIREKLFFGSGTQLSVL.

This clone was recorded only once. The chain is built from TRBV6-1 and TRBJ2-5; 9 bases are shared with TRBD1. CDR3 length equals 14 residues. V was clipped by 6 bases and J by 0 bases; unmatched bases: 2. The germline gives CDR1 MNHNS, CDR2 SASEGT. CDR3 residues: CASRRTGDQETQYF. The CDR3 DNA follows: TGTGCCAGCAGGCGGACAGGGGACCAAGAGACCCAGTACTTC.

The chain couples TRBV7-9 to TRBJ2-1; D is perhaps TRBD2 (5 bases). Deletions cut 8 bases from V and 3 bases from J, with 14 bases between. CDR3 size: 14 residues. CDR1 is SEHNR, CDR2 FQNEAQ, per germline (reference sequence). The chain's CDR3 is CASLGIAIYNEQFF. The DNA for the CDR3 is TGTGCCAGCCTGGGTATAGCGATCTACAATGAGCAGTTCTTC.

The rearrangement links TRBV30 to TRBJ1-2; the D gene is possibly TRBD1 (5 bases). Germline loops: CDR1 GTSNPN, CDR2 SVGIG (reference sequence). The V and J ends lost 0 bases and 7 bases respectively, with 9 bases between them. This CDR3 has 12 residues. The CDR3 is CAWSVQAGGYTF. CDR3 nucleotide sequence: TGTGCCTGGAGTGTACAGGCAGGTGGCTACACCTTC.

The V gene is TRBV10-3, the J gene TRBJ1-2; D call uncertain. The length of the CDR3 is 16 residues. The V end lost 2 bases, the J end lost 3 bases, and 16 bases lay between the germline ends. In germline, CDR1 is ENHRY, CDR2 SYGVKD. The CDR3 spells CAISEVVRSRDYGYTF. CDR3 sequence (DNA): TGTGCCATCAGTGAGGTTGTCAGGTCTCGTGACTATGGCTACACCTTC.

The V gene is TRBV9, the J gene TRBJ2-6; perhaps TRBD2 as D (6 bases). Germline V gene lookup returns CDR1 SGDLS and CDR2 YYNGEE. The CDR3 spans 15 residues. V was clipped by 2 bases and J by 2 bases, with 8 bases between them. CDR3 region: CASSVGGAGANVLTF. The CDR3 coding sequence is TGTGCCAGCAGCGTCGGGGGAGCTGGGGCCAACGTCCTGACTTTC.

The chain uses TRBV11-2 and TRBJ2-7; tentatively, D is TRBD2 (5 bases). The V and J ends lost 2 bases and 3 bases respectively, with 14 bases between them. CDR1 and CDR2 from the germline V gene are SGHAT and FQNNGV. CDR3 size: 15 residues. This CDR3 reads CASSLPVAPHYEQYF. The CDR3 nucleotides read TGTGCCAGCAGCTTACCGGTAGCGCCTCACTACGAGCAGTACTTC. Based on the CDR3 plus reference TRBV11-2 and TRBJ2-7, the full variable domain is EAGVAQSPRYKIIEKRQSVAFWCNPISGHATLYWYQQILGQGPKLLIQFQNNGVVDDSQLPKDRFSAERLKGVDSTLKIQPAKLEDSAVYLCASSLPVAPHYEQYFGPGTRLTVT.

The V call is TRBV19, the J call TRBJ1-2; no clear D gene. CDR3 size: 16 residues. Trimming cost V 1 base and J 2 bases, with 14 bases left between them. The germline CDR1 and CDR2 sequences are LNHDA and SQIVND (reference sequence). The CDR3 sequence is CASSIVPLGVNYGYTF. As DNA, the CDR3 is TGTGCCAGTAGTATAGTCCCCCTCGGAGTCAACTATGGCTACACCTTC.

V usage is TRBV9 and J usage is TRBJ2-2, with TRBD1 matching over 8 bases. The CDR3 spans 16 residues. Trimming cost V 4 bases and J 1 base; bases outside gene matches: 6. In germline, CDR1 is SGDLS, CDR2 YYNGEE. CDR3 region: CASSPWGTGNTGELFF. Written as DNA, the CDR3 is TGTGCCAGCAGCCCGTGGGGGACAGGGAACACCGGGGAGCTGTTTTTT.

Here the CDR3 DNA reads TGTGCCAGCAGTTTGGGACAGCACTCCTACGAGCAGTACTTC. It yields the protein CASSLGQHSYEQYF. The J gene is TRBJ2-7, the V gene TRBV27, with 7 bases aligning to TRBD1. V lost 3 bases to trimming and J lost 0 bases; unmatched junction nucleotides: 2. CDR1 MNHEY and CDR2 SMNVEV come from the germline V gene (reference sequence). CDR3 length equals 14 residues.

The rearrangement uses TRBV6-4 and TRBJ2-3, with D possibly being TRBD2 (5 bases). The CDR3 loop spans 13 amino acids. V was shortened by 5 bases and J by 0 bases, with 6 bases between the two germline ends. Germline V gene sequence: CDR1 MRHNA, CDR2 SNTAGT. This chain's CDR3 is CASSRTSTDTQYF. DNA of the CDR3: TGTGCCAGCAGTAGGACTAGCACAGATACGCAGTATTTT.

V gene TRBV9 combines with J gene TRBJ2-7, with TRBD2 as a possible D gene (5 bases). The CDR3 contains 15 residues. V gave up 2 bases and J gave up 0 bases, with 12 bases separating them. CDR1 is SGDLS and CDR2 is YYNGEE in the germline V gene. CDR3 DNA sequence: TGTGCCAGCAGCGTCTCACTAGTCCCCTCCTACGAGCAGTACTTC. As protein: CASSVSLVPSYEQYF.

This clone was detected a few times. Other DNA sequences in the sample encode the same CDR3. The chain carries TRBV30 and TRBJ1-1; 7 bases are shared with TRBD1. V dropped 5 bases and J dropped 0; count of bases not matched to a gene: 0. Germline lookup yields CDR1 GTSNPN and CDR2 SVGIG (reference sequence). The CDR3 consists of 12 residues. As DNA, the CDR3 is TGTGCCTGGGGACAGGTGAACACTGAAGCTTTCTTT. It is translated as CAWGQVNTEAFF.

On this clone: Other DNA sequences in the sample encode the same CDR3. This chain connects TRBV27 to TRBJ2-7; TRBD1 matches 9 bases. CDR1 and CDR2 from the germline V gene are MNHEY and SMNVEV (reference sequence). This CDR3 region has 14 residues. V was clipped by 2 bases and J by 1 base; unmatched bases: 0. Here the CDR3 DNA reads TGTGCCAGCAGTTTAGGGACAGGGTCCTACGAGCAGTACTTC. Its protein product is CASSLGTGSYEQYF.

This clone was seen a single time. V and J are TRBV6-6 and TRBJ1-3; 8 nucleotides match TRBD1. This CDR3 has 15 residues. The V segment lost 7 bases and the J segment 3 bases; nucleotides outside the gene matches: 8. Germline V gene lookup returns CDR1 MNHNY and CDR2 SVGAGI (reference sequence). Here the CDR3 reads CASNNQGADGNTIYF. The DNA for the CDR3 is TGTGCCAGCAATAATCAGGGGGCTGATGGAAACACCATATATTTT.